One and the same sample provided the 13 T cell receptor beta chains below, sequenced in a study of technical replicates of blood from a handful of donors. Method: immunoSEQ multiplex PCR; TCRdb's copy keeps in-frame clones and lacks some. The sample lists 80,000 or so clones; under 99% were seen once. Sequencing input: T cells isolated from PBMCs. The origin of the receptors is a human donor in good health.

This rearrangement joins TRBV28 to TRBJ1-4; 7 nucleotides agree with TRBD1. The CDR3 length is 17 residues. Germline V gives CDR1 MDHEN, CDR2 SYDVKM. Trimming cost V 1 base and J 0 bases; bases outside gene matches: 5. This CDR3 is CASSLYRGPTTNEKLFF. CDR3 nucleotide sequence: TGTGCCAGCAGTTTATACAGGGGCCCCACAACTAATGAAAAACTGTTTTTT. Full variable domain (missing parts from reference TRBV28 and TRBJ1-4): DVKVTQSSRYLVKRTGEKVFLECVQDMDHENMFWYRQDPGLGLRLIYFSYDVKMKEKGDIPEGYSVSREKKERFSLILESASTNQTSMYLCASSLYRGPTTNEKLFFGSGTQLSVL.

The chain has TRBV29-1 and TRBJ2-7; a weak D match, TRBD1 (6 bases). The germline V gene has CDR1 SQVTM and CDR2 ANQGSEA. The V gene lost 3 bases and the J gene lost 2 bases, with 11 bases spanning the gap. This CDR3 is 13 amino acids long. CDR3 in DNA: TGCAGCGTTGAGGACAGAGGAACCTACGAGCAGTACTTC. Translated: CSVEDRGTYEQYF.

The J gene is TRBJ2-7, the V gene TRBV18; TRBD1 is a possible D gene (6 bases). The V gene lost 2 bases and the J gene lost 3 bases, with 8 bases spanning the gap. The CDR3 runs to 13 residues. Germline values: CDR1 KGHSH, CDR2 LQKENI. The CDR3 spells CASSPTGIYEQYF. DNA of the CDR3: TGTGCCAGCTCACCAACAGGGATCTACGAGCAGTACTTC.

This clone was recorded only once. V is TRBV6-4 and J is TRBJ2-1; 7 positions agree with TRBD2. This CDR3 is built from 15 residues. J was trimmed by 3 bases and V by 4 bases; bases with no gene match: 6. Germline CDR1 and CDR2: MRHNA and SNTAGT. The CDR3 spells CASSVGGGSYNEQFF. Written as DNA, the CDR3 is TGTGCCAGCAGTGTAGGTGGCGGGAGCTACAATGAGCAGTTCTTC.

The chain combines TRBV6-1 with TRBJ1-1; D unresolved. Germline assignment: CDR1 MNHNS and CDR2 SASEGT. The V end was cut by 5 bases, the J end by 3 bases, with 7 bases between. The CDR3 runs to 12 residues. The CDR3 sequence is CASSWGDTEAFF. In DNA, the CDR3 is TGTGCCAGCAGTTGGGGAGACACTGAAGCTTTCTTT.

This clone was detected once. The rearrangement links TRBV5-6 to TRBJ1-4, with TRBD1 identical over 7 bases. V lost 1 base to trimming and J lost 3 bases; unmatched junction nucleotides: 6. The CDR3 loop spans 16 amino acids. From germline, CDR1 is SGHDT and CDR2 YYEEEE. CDR3 sequence (DNA): TGTGCCAGCAGCTTGCGAGGGGGCAGGGCTAATGAAAAACTGTTTTTT. It yields the protein CASSLRGGRANEKLFF.

The chain links TRBV2 to TRBJ1-3, with TRBD1 identical over 9 bases. The trim removed 4 bases at V and 6 bases at J, leaving 4 bases unmatched. The germline gives CDR1 SNHLY, CDR2 FYNNEI. This CDR3 is 14 amino acids long. The CDR3 reads CASSGDRESNTIYF. CDR3 bases: TGTGCCAGCAGTGGGGACAGGGAATCAAACACCATATATTTT.

V usage is TRBV6-5 and J usage is TRBJ1-1, with D maybe TRBD1 (6 bases). V dropped 6 bases and J dropped 2 bases, with 10 bases sitting between them. Looked up from germline, CDR1 is MNHEY and CDR2 is SVGAGI. CDR3 length equals 13 residues. This CDR3 reads CASRKGGNTEAFF. The DNA of the CDR3 is TGTGCCAGCAGAAAAGGGGGTAACACTGAAGCTTTCTTT.

The chain carries TRBV5-1 and TRBJ2-1; D gene uncertain. The CDR3 loop spans 15 amino acids. Germline CDR1 is SGHRS and CDR2 is YFSETQ. The V end lost 6 bases, the J end lost 3 bases, and 16 bases lay between the germline ends. The DNA of the CDR3 is TGCGCCAGCACCAAGGAAACATCGGGCTACAATGAGCAGTTCTTC. It yields the protein CASTKETSGYNEQFF.

This rearrangement joins TRBV5-6 to TRBJ1-2; 7 nucleotides agree with TRBD1. Germline V gene lookup returns CDR1 SGHDT and CDR2 YYEEEE. The CDR3 runs to 13 residues. Trimming cost V 4 bases and J 7 bases; bases outside gene matches: 7. CDR3 sequence: CASSLQGRGGYTF. CDR3 sequence (DNA): TGTGCCAGCAGCCTACAGGGGCGAGGTGGCTACACCTTC.

The J gene is TRBJ1-3, the V gene TRBV5-5, with a weak D call TRBD1 (5 bases). CDR1 is SGHKS and CDR2 is YYEKEE in the germline V gene (reference sequence). CDR3 length: 14 residues. Between the trimmed V and J ends, which lost 4 bases and 0 bases, there was a span of 8 bases. CDR3 DNA sequence: TGTGCCAGCAGCCGGGGGGACTCTGGAAACACCATATATTTT. It codes for CASSRGDSGNTIYF.

J is TRBJ2-2 and V is TRBV5-5; 7 nucleotides agree with TRBD1. J lost 4 bases, V lost 0 bases, and 0 bases had no gene match. There are 14 residues in the CDR3. Germline lookup yields CDR1 SGHKS and CDR2 YYEKEE (reference sequence). CDR3 sequence: CASSLGTGTGELFF. The CDR3 coding sequence is TGTGCCAGCAGCTTGGGGACAGGCACCGGGGAGCTGTTTTTT. The full variable domain, with the rest looked up from reference TRBV5-5 and TRBJ2-2, is DAGVTQSPTHLIKTRGQQVTLRCSPISGHKSVSWYQQVLGQGPQFIFQYYEKEERGRGNFPDRFSARQFPNYSSELNVNALLLGDSALYLCASSLGTGTGELFFGEGSRLTVL.

This chain links TRBV4-3 with TRBJ2-1, with D perhaps TRBD1 (5 bases). This CDR3 region has 18 residues. CDR1 LGHNA and CDR2 YSLEER come from the germline V gene. V lost 3 bases and J lost 0, with 18 bases in between. CDR3 sequence reads: CASSQDTTATSSYNEQFF. The CDR3 bases are TGCGCCAGCAGCCAGGACACGACAGCGACGAGCTCCTACAATGAGCAGTTCTTC.